These T cell receptor beta chains were read from a single sample in a study of shared clonotypes between healthy human individuals. The table came from immunoSEQ multiplex PCR; TCRdb's copy has only in-frame clones and leaves some out. This table holds approximately 1,000,000 clones, more than 75% found once. Source material: memory CD4+ T cells from PBMCs. Source of these receptors: a man aged 18 to 29 in good health. Some clones in this sample may be carry-over from other donors' samples. The CDR3 runs from the conserved cysteine through the conserved F or W. The D gene is left open where the match is weak. Clone size is stated in some rows and not others, as once, few, many or a class when expanded.

j_call,d_call,v_call,clone_size,cdr3_nt,cdr3_aa
TRBJ1-1,.,TRBV7-2,.,TGTGCCAGCAGCTCCTGGACTGAAGCTTTCTTT,CASSSWTEAFF
TRBJ1-1,.,TRBV6-6,.,TGTGCCAGCAGTCAAGGACGGGGAATGAACACTGAAGCTTTCTTT,CASSQGRGMNTEAFF
TRBJ2-7,.,TRBV10-3,once,TGTGCCATCAGTGGGTCGCGGGGCGAGCAGTACTTC,CAISGSRGEQYF
TRBJ1-4,.,TRBV5-1,.,TGCGCCAGCAGTCCCCGTCCTGGTCCTGGTGAAAAACTGTTTTTT,CASSPRPGPGEKLFF
TRBJ1-1,.,TRBV29-1,few,TGCAGCGTCATGCAGGTAAACACTGAAGCTTTCTTT,CSVMQVNTEAFF
TRBJ2-7,TRBD2,TRBV7-6,.,TGTGCCAGCAGCCCCCAGGGCGGGGGGTACGAGCAGTACTTC,CASSPQGGGYEQYF
TRBJ2-5,TRBD2,TRBV9,.,TGTGCCAGCAGCGTAGCTAGCGGGAGACGGGAGACCCAGTACTTC,CASSVASGRRETQYF
TRBJ2-5,TRBD1,TRBV6-6,.,TGTGCCAGCAGTTCCTCAGGGGGAGTAAAGACCCAGTACTTC,CASSSSGGVKTQYF
TRBJ1-2,TRBD1,TRBV28,few,TGTGCCAGCAGAGGACAGGGAGGGGTTAACTATGGCTACACCTTC,CASRGQGGVNYGYTF
TRBJ2-7,TRBD2,TRBV19,.,TGTGCCAGTAGTATCAGCGGGAGGCTTTACGAGCAGTACTTC,CASSISGRLYEQYF
TRBJ2-3,.,TRBV28,.,TGTGCCAGCAGTTCCCCGACAGGTTCGGGCACAGATACGCAGTATTTT,CASSSPTGSGTDTQYF
TRBJ2-7,.,TRBV7-3,.,TGTGCCAGCAGCTTAGAGGTCGCTTCCTACGAGCAGTACTTC,CASSLEVASYEQYF
TRBJ2-5,.,TRBV5-1,.,TGCGCCAGCAGCCAGGCTATCGCGGCAGAGACCCAGTACTTC,CASSQAIAAETQYF
TRBJ2-5,TRBD1,TRBV6-5,once,TGTGCCAGCAGACGGGACAGGCTCCAAGAGACCCAGTACTTC,CASRRDRLQETQYF
TRBJ1-2,.,TRBV2,few,TGTGCCAGCAGTGAAAAAGTGAACAGGGTTGGCTACACCTTC,CASSEKVNRVGYTF
TRBJ2-5,.,TRBV5-1,few,TGCGCCAGCAGCTTCAGGGCGACTGGACGATTAGAGACCCAGTACTTC,CASSFRATGRLETQYF
TRBJ2-2,TRBD2,TRBV2,.,TGTGCCAGCCAAATGCGGGAGCAGTCGGCCGGGGAGCTGTTTTTT,CASQMREQSAGELFF
TRBJ1-1,.,TRBV5-1,.,TGCGCCAGCAGCTTGTTGGGTTTTTCTGAAGCTTTCTTT,CASSLLGFSEAFF
TRBJ2-1,TRBD2,TRBV5-1,.,TGCGCCAGCAGCGCCTGGACTAGCGACCACAATGAGCAGTTCTTC,CASSAWTSDHNEQFF
TRBJ2-3,TRBD1,TRBV6-1,.,TGTGCCAGCAATAGACAGGGCCCGGGCACAGATACGCAGTATTTT,CASNRQGPGTDTQYF
TRBJ2-7,.,TRBV9,.,TGTGCCAGCAGCCCCTACCTAGCTTTGGCCTACGAGCAGTACTTC,CASSPYLALAYEQYF
TRBJ2-7,TRBD1,TRBV5-4,.,TGTGCCAGCAGCTTTAAACAGGGGCGGTGGAACGAGCAGTACTTC,CASSFKQGRWNEQYF
TRBJ2-3,.,TRBV11-1,.,TGTGCCAGCAGCTTCCCGGGGCGCCCAGATACGCAGTATTTT,CASSFPGRPDTQYF
TRBJ1-1,.,TRBV11-2,few,TGTGCCAGCAGCTTTCTGGGGTACACTGAAGCTTTCTTT,CASSFLGYTEAFF
TRBJ2-1,.,TRBV7-7,.,TGTGCCAGCAGCCCCCAGGACAGCAATGAGCAGTTCTTC,CASSPQDSNEQFF
TRBJ1-4,.,TRBV27,.,TGTGCCAGCAGAACAAATGAAAAACTGTTTTTT,CASRTNEKLFF
TRBJ2-4,.,TRBV30,few,TGTGCCTGGAGTCTGGCAGGGCCAAACATTCAGTACTTC,CAWSLAGPNIQYF
TRBJ1-4,.,TRBV15,.,TGTGCCACCAGCAGTTTGGACAGCCAAGCAACTAATGAAAAACTGTTTTTT,CATSSLDSQATNEKLFF
TRBJ1-2,TRBD1,TRBV27,few,TGTGCCAGCAGTCCAGGGACAGTGAGTTATGGCTACACCTTC,CASSPGTVSYGYTF
TRBJ2-1,TRBD2,TRBV18,.,TGTGCCAGCTCACCACCTAACGCGGGAGGGTACAATGAGCAGTTCTTC,CASSPPNAGGYNEQFF
TRBJ2-2,.,TRBV7-6,.,TGTGCCAGCAGCTTAGTTTTGAGCGGGGAGCTGTTTTTT,CASSLVLSGELFF
TRBJ2-6,.,TRBV18,.,TGTGCCAGCTCACCGTCCGGGACATTAGCATTGGCGGAAACACCTGGGGCCAACGTCCTGACTTTC,CASSPSGTLALAETPGANVLTF
TRBJ2-3,.,TRBV30,.,TGTGCCTGGAGTGCCGACAGTTTCACAGATACGCAGTATTTT,CAWSADSFTDTQYF
TRBJ2-1,TRBD1,TRBV5-6,once,TGTGCCAGCAGGCACCCACCGGGACAGGGATTTGGCAATGAGCAGTTCTTC,CASRHPPGQGFGNEQFF
TRBJ2-5,.,TRBV7-3,.,TGTGCCAGCAGCTTGGGCAGTCACCAAGAGACCCAGTACTTC,CASSLGSHQETQYF
TRBJ2-1,TRBD2,TRBV12-5,few,TGTGCTAGTGGCCACGGGACTAGCGGGAATCATGAGCAGTTCTTC,CASGHGTSGNHEQFF
TRBJ2-2,TRBD1,TRBV4-2,.,TGTGCCAGCAGCCCGAGGCCGACAGGGGCCGGGGAGCTGTTTTTT,CASSPRPTGAGELFF
TRBJ2-7,.,TRBV18,few,TGTGCCAGCTCAAGCTTCCGGGAGAACGAGCAGTACTTC,CASSSFRENEQYF
TRBJ2-7,TRBD2,TRBV18,.,TGTGCCAGCTCACTAGCGGGAGGAGACTCCTACGAGCAGTACTTC,CASSLAGGDSYEQYF
TRBJ2-7,.,TRBV6-1,.,TGTGCCAGTCGCCCAGGGGCCGAGCCCTACGAGCAGTACTTC,CASRPGAEPYEQYF
TRBJ2-5,.,TRBV6-5,.,TGTGCCAGCAGTTACGGGGGTCGCACACCAGAGACCCAGTACTTC,CASSYGGRTPETQYF
TRBJ1-5,.,TRBV6-1,.,TGTGCCAGCAGACAGGGAGCGGGGAATCAGCCCCAGCATTTT,CASRQGAGNQPQHF
TRBJ2-1,TRBD2,TRBV5-6,.,TGTGCCAGCAGCCCTAGCGGGAGGCGCCTCTACAATGAGCAGTTCTTC,CASSPSGRRLYNEQFF